A single sample is the source of the 21 T cell receptor beta chains below, sequenced in a study of cytomegalovirus exposure and HLA in healthy donors. The PCR was carried out with 60 Vbeta primers and 13 Jbeta primers. Sequencing was performed with immunoSEQ multiplex PCR; in TCRdb, only in-frame clones are kept and a portion is missing. The sample has 200,000 to 250,000 clones, approximately 88% seen once. The specimen sequenced was PBMCs. These receptors were obtained from a boy aged 2 to 9 in good health and CMV-seronegative.

The V call is TRBV29-1, the J call TRBJ1-2; maybe TRBD1 (6 bases). Germline V gene lookup returns CDR1 SQVTM and CDR2 ANQGSEA. This CDR3 comprises 13 residues. The ends were cut back, 4 bases at V and 3 bases at J, with 12 bases in the middle. The CDR3 sequence is CSVGQESHYGYTF. CDR3 DNA sequence: TGCAGCGTTGGACAGGAGTCCCACTATGGCTACACCTTC.

This clone was seen a few times. The V call is TRBV21-1, the J call TRBJ1-5; no check of the table's D call, TRBD1, against the DNA was made. TRBV21-1 is labeled a pseudogene. The CDR3 contains 18 residues. The CDR3 sequence is CASSKAQKGHISNQPQHF. CDR3 coding DNA: TGTGCCAGCAGCAAAGCACAGAAGGGACATATAAGCAATCAGCCCCAGCATTTT.

This chain uses TRBV20-1 with TRBJ1-2; D gene uncertain. Germline V CDR1 and CDR2: DFQATT, SNEGSKA (reference sequence). The V end lost 1 base, the J end lost 8 bases, and 8 bases lay between the germline ends. The CDR3 extends over 11 amino acids. The CDR3 spells CSARGMEGYTF. CDR3 sequence (DNA): TGCAGTGCTAGAGGGATGGAGGGCTACACCTTC.

The gene calls are TRBV4-1 and TRBJ2-7; 13 bases line up with TRBD2. V trimming: 1 base; J trimming: 0 bases; junction bases outside the gene matches: 6. This CDR3 is 18 amino acids long. The germline V gene has CDR1 MGHRA and CDR2 YSYEKL. CDR3 sequence reads: CASSQGTSGSPSSYEQYF. CDR3 nucleotides: TGCGCCAGCAGCCAAGGGACTAGCGGGAGCCCAAGCTCCTACGAGCAGTACTTC.

The chain uses TRBV5-6 and TRBJ1-1; D is ambiguous. Per germline, CDR1 SGHDT and CDR2 YYEEEE. V was clipped by 2 bases and J by 0 bases, with 23 bases between them. The CDR3 extends over 19 amino acids. This CDR3 reads CASSFRVTGKAAMNTEAFF. The CDR3 nucleotides are TGTGCCAGCAGCTTCCGAGTAACCGGGAAGGCGGCAATGAACACTGAAGCTTTCTTT.

CDR3 in DNA: TGTGCCAGCAGCTTATCACTCATCACAGATACGCAGTATTTT. The encoded protein is CASSLSLITDTQYF. The chain has TRBV7-9 and TRBJ2-3; D gene uncertain. CDR3 length: 14 amino acids. Between the trimmed V and J ends, which lost 2 bases and 2 bases, there was a span of 8 bases. Germline V gene data show CDR1 as SEHNR and CDR2 as FQNEAQ (reference sequence).

This sequence joins TRBV5-6 and TRBJ1-4; D gene unclear. CDR3 size: 15 residues. Germline assignment: CDR1 SGHDT and CDR2 YYEEEE. V dropped 0 bases and J dropped 6 bases, with 12 bases sitting between them. The CDR3, as DNA: TGTGCCAGCAGCTTGGCCGGGCACGGGGATGAAAAACTGTTTTTT. This encodes CASSLAGHGDEKLFF.

This chain links TRBV6-6 with TRBJ1-1; 7 nucleotides agree with TRBD1. The length of the CDR3 is 15 residues. Trimming cost V 6 bases and J 4 bases; bases outside gene matches: 11. Germline CDR1 MNHNY, CDR2 SVGAGI (reference sequence). The DNA for the CDR3 is TGTGCCAGCAGCCCCGGGACAGAGATTCCCACTGAAGCTTTCTTT. Residues: CASSPGTEIPTEAFF.

This clone was seen just once. The CDR3 is CASSATGYSGNTIYF. CDR3 nucleotides: TGTGCCAGCAGCGCCACGGGTTACTCTGGAAACACCATATATTTT. The chain carries TRBV9 and TRBJ1-3; D gene ambiguous. From germline, CDR1 is SGDLS and CDR2 YYNGEE. V lost 3 bases to trimming and J lost 0 bases, with 10 bases between them. CDR3 size: 15 residues.

This chain links TRBV13 with TRBJ2-4; D is possibly TRBD2 (5 bases). V was clipped by 5 bases and J by 7 bases, with 12 bases between them. Germline lookup yields CDR1 PRHDT and CDR2 FYEKMQ (reference sequence). This CDR3 is built from 13 residues. CDR3 DNA sequence: TGTGCCAGCAGCCGGGATGGGGAGAACATTCAGTACTTC. This sequence encodes CASSRDGENIQYF.

The V gene is TRBV19, the J gene TRBJ1-1; D possibly corresponds to TRBD1 (5 bases). The V gene's germline CDR1 is LNHDA and CDR2 SQIVND (reference sequence). The length of the CDR3 is 15 residues. V was trimmed by 5 bases and J by 0 bases, leaving 13 bases between them. CDR3 in DNA: TGTGCCAGTAGTTTCGTACCAGGGATGAACACTGAAGCTTTCTTT. Protein: CASSFVPGMNTEAFF.

In DNA form, the CDR3 reads TGTGCCAGCAGCCAAGATGCGGGCTATGGCTACACCTTC. Translating gives CASSQDAGYGYTF. This chain uses TRBV14 with TRBJ1-2, with D unclear. This CDR3 comprises 13 residues. Germline-derived CDR1 and CDR2 are SGHDN and FVKESK. The V end was cut by 0 bases, the J end by 4 bases, with 6 bases between.

The chain couples TRBV5-1 to TRBJ2-3; 9 bases match TRBD1. The CDR3 has 16 amino acids. The germline V gene encodes CDR1 SGHRS and CDR2 YFSETQ. With V trimmed by 0 bases and J by 2 bases, 4 bases remained unmatched. CDR3 DNA sequence: TGCGCCAGCAGCTTGGCACAGGGGGCCTCCACAGATACGCAGTATTTT. It codes for CASSLAQGASTDTQYF. Supplemented by reference TRBV5-1 and TRBJ2-3, the full variable domain reads KAGVTQTPRYLIKTRGQQVTLSCSPISGHRSVSWYQQTPGQGLQFLFEYFSETQRNKGNFPGRFSGRQFSNSRSEMNVSTLELGDSALYLCASSLAQGASTDTQYFGPGTRLTVL.

This clone was observed once. V and J are TRBV5-4 and TRBJ2-3; the D gene is possibly TRBD2 (6 bases). The germline V gene has CDR1 SGHNT and CDR2 YYREEE (reference sequence). With 1 base removed from V and 3 bases from J, the gap between germline ends came to 15 bases. The CDR3 is 16 amino acids. The CDR3 region is CASSLNGGASTDTQYF. CDR3 in DNA: TGTGCCAGCAGCTTGAACGGGGGTGCGTCGACAGATACGCAGTATTTT.

The chain joins TRBV19 to TRBJ2-1; 12 bases agree with TRBD2. With V trimmed by 7 bases and J by 8 bases, 9 bases remained unmatched. Germline CDR1 is LNHDA and CDR2 is SQIVND (reference sequence). The CDR3 runs 15 residues. The CDR3 DNA sequence: TGTGCCAGTACCATTACTAGCGGGAGGAACGATGAGCAGTTCTTC. It encodes CASTITSGRNDEQFF.

This rearrangement joins TRBV30 to TRBJ1-2, with TRBD1 matching 10 bases. Trimming removed 1 base from V and 6 bases from J; junction bases left unmatched: 2. The V gene's germline CDR1 is GTSNPN and CDR2 SVGIG (reference sequence). This CDR3 is 13 amino acids long. The CDR3 reads CAWSAGTGDGYTF. CDR3 DNA sequence: TGTGCCTGGAGTGCCGGGACAGGGGATGGCTACACCTTC.

The genes are TRBV4-1 and TRBJ2-5, with TRBD2 identical over 10 bases. The germline V gene has CDR1 MGHRA and CDR2 YSYEKL. The CDR3 contains 15 residues. V trimming: 0 bases; J trimming: 5 bases; junction bases outside the gene matches: 3. The CDR3 here is CASSQELAGRETQYF. Here the CDR3 DNA reads TGCGCCAGCAGCCAAGAACTAGCGGGGCGGGAGACCCAGTACTTC.

Points on this clone: The same CDR3 arises from other DNA sequences in this sample as well. V usage is TRBV9 and J usage is TRBJ2-3; D is unresolved. Trimming left V 2 bases short and J 4 bases short, with 5 bases between. Germline V CDR1 and CDR2: SGDLS, YYNGEE. CDR3 length: 12 amino acids. CDR3 region: CASSVASDTQYF. CDR3 nucleotides: TGTGCCAGCAGCGTTGCGTCAGATACGCAGTATTTT.

This chain's CDR3 is CASSRDTSYEQYF. CDR3 DNA: TGTGCCAGCAGTCGGGACACCTCCTACGAGCAGTACTTC. The gene calls are TRBV6-1 and TRBJ2-7, with a possible D match to TRBD1 (6 bases). The CDR3 has 13 amino acids. V was trimmed by 5 bases and J by 0 bases, leaving 8 bases between them. Germline assignment: CDR1 MNHNS and CDR2 SASEGT.

The chain employs TRBV11-3 and TRBJ2-2, with a weak D call TRBD1 (5 bases). The CDR3 extends over 14 amino acids. Trimming removed 1 base from V and 6 bases from J, with 9 bases in between. The germline V gene has CDR1 SGHNT and CDR2 YENEEA. The CDR3 here is CASSLGPGPGELFF. Here the CDR3 DNA reads TGTGCCAGCAGCTTAGGTCCAGGGCCCGGGGAGCTGTTTTTT.

The rearrangement uses TRBV6-6 and TRBJ1-6; 7 bases line up with TRBD1. The CDR3 is 14 amino acids. In germline, CDR1 is MNHNY, CDR2 SVGAGI (reference sequence). V was pared by 6 bases and J by 7 bases, with 6 bases of the junction left unmatched. CDR3 DNA sequence: TGTGCCAGCAGCCCGGGACAGCTCAATTCACCCCTCCACTTT. Translated: CASSPGQLNSPLHF.